Sequencing of this T cell receptor (beta chain) was carried out in a study of T cell changes during pregnancy in multiple sclerosis. The CDR3 is made up of 16 amino acids. V was cut by 3 bases and J by 4 bases, with 18 bases left in between. CDR1 and CDR2 (germline): KGHSH, LQKENI. This clone was recorded once. The assay was immunoSEQ multiplex PCR, and TCRdb's table has in-frame clones only and misses some. The sample lists 40,000 to 50,000 clones; around 92% were seen once. Sample: CD4+ T cells from peripheral blood mononuclear cells, taken in the third trimester of pregnancy. This TCR came from a female donor with multiple sclerosis, enrolled in a pregnancy study. The V and J genes are TRBV18 and TRBJ2-5; D may be TRBD1 (5 bases). CDR3 region: CASSPEMQGASETQYF. CDR3 sequence (DNA): TGTGCCAGCTCACCCGAGATGCAAGGGGCCTCAGAGACCCAGTACTTC.